This T cell receptor beta chain is drawn from a study of blood T cell repertoires in COVID-19. Study background: Samples taken during acute and convalescent COVID-19 were collected in the United States, Italy and Spain. From T cells, B-cell-depleted T cells, or PBMCs came the material, which was cDNA or gDNA.

Per the original data handling: For nucleated cells, counts were estimated from reference gene primer amplification. TCRdb's copy holds only in-frame clones and misses some; the assay was immunoSEQ multiplex PCR. That table furnishes V, J and clone size, whereas the DNA furnished D and trimming. This table has about 73,000 clones, about 86% appearing once. Germline V CDR1 and CDR2: SGHRS, YFSETQ. The J segment lost 3 bases and the V segment lost 7 bases, leaving 1 base of the junction unmatched. This CDR3 is 13 amino acids long. The rearrangement uses TRBV5-1 and TRBJ2-3; TRBD1 agrees at 11 bases. The sequence derives from a human donor in a cohort sampled during active COVID-19. Sample: peripheral blood. CDR3 sequence: CASGDRGTDTQYF. Written as DNA, the CDR3 is TGCGCCAGCGGGGACAGGGGGACAGATACGCAGTATTTT. The complete variable domain, with remaining parts taken from reference TRBV5-1 and TRBJ2-3, reads KAGVTQTPRYLIKTRGQQVTLSCSPISGHRSVSWYQQTPGQGLQFLFEYFSETQRNKGNFPGRFSGRQFSNSRSEMNVSTLELGDSALYLCASGDRGTDTQYFGPGTRLTVL.